The T cell receptor beta chain under discussion was sequenced for a study of T cell repertoires in cytomegalovirus infection. The wider study: Public signatures in TCR beta pointed to CMV infection and matching HLA type. Overall study findings and caveats: Summed frequency of public TCR beta families distinguished CMV carriers with the relevant HLA. The ex vivo response was dominated by HLA-C-restricted CMV-specific TCR beta clonotypes.

One entry per CDR3 protein results from TCRdb running MiXCR on the reads. The table includes 250,000 to 300,000 distinct CDR3 sequences, roughly 9.1% detected once. Germline V gene data show CDR1 as MNHEY and CDR2 as SVGEGT. Trimming shortened V by 4 bases and J by 0 bases, and 16 bases separated the two germline ends. The CDR3 contains 16 residues. This clonotype was seen ten or more times. The antigen remains unidentified. This chain connects TRBV6-2 or TRBV6-3 to TRBJ2-7, with a weak D call TRBD1 (6 bases). This clonotype was obtained from a human donor in good health (CMV status not recorded). Some clones in this sample may be carry-over from other donors' samples. The source material was PBMCs. The CDR3 here is CASSSEQGRGSYEQYF. CDR3 nucleotide sequence: TGTGCCAGCAGTTCCGAACAGGGAAGGGGCTCCTACGAGCAGTACTTC.